This entry is about one T cell receptor (beta chain). Trimming pared 3 bases from V and 7 bases from J, leaving 28 bases between. The CDR3 totals 19 residues. CDR1 is LNHNV and CDR2 is YYDKDF in the germline V gene (reference sequence). Cohort 3 recovery required two negative PCRs, clearance, or symptom resolution. Repertoires were generated with immunoSEQ multiplex PCR, while TCRdb's copy carries only in-frame clones and drops some. Seen here are some 300,000 clones, roughly 86% observed once, and the top ten hold roughly a tenth. The data were taken from a study of blood T cell repertoires in COVID-19.

The receptor comes from a woman aged 25 to 45 who had recovered from COVID-19. The specimen sequenced was PBMCs or T cells enriched from blood (not recorded which). The rearrangement joins TRBV15 to TRBJ1-3, with a weak D call TRBD1 (5 bases). The CDR3 sequence: CATSRIPTGDWRVTNTIYF. The CDR3 DNA reads as TGTGCCACCAGCAGGATCCCGACGGGGGACTGGAGAGTTACTAACACCATATATTTT.